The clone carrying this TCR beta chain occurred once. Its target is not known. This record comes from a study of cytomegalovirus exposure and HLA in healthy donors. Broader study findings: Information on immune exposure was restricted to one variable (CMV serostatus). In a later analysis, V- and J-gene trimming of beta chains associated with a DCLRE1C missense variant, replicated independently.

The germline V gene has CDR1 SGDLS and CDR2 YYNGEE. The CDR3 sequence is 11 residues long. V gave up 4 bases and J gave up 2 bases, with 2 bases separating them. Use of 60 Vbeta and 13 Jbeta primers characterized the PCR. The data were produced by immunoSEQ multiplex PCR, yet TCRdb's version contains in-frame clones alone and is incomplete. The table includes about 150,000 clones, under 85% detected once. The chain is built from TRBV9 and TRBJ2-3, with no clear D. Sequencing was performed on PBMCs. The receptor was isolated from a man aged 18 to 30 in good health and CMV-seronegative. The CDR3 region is CASSYTDTQYF. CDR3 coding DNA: TGTGCCAGCAGCTACACAGATACGCAGTATTTT.